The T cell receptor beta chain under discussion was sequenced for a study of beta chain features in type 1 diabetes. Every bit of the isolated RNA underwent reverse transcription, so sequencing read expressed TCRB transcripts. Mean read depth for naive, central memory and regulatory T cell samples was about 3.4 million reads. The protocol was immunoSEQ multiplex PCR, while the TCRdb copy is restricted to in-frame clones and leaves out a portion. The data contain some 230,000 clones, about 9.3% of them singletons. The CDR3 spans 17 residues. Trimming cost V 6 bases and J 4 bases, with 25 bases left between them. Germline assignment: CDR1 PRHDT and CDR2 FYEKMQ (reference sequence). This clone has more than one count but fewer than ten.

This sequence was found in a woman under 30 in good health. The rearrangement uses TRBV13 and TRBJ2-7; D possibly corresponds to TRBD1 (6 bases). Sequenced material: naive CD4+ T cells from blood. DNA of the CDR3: TGTGCCAGCAGTCATACTATTCGAGGACAGACAGTTTACGAGCAGTACTTC. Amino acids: CASSHTIRGQTVYEQYF.